The 28 T cell receptor beta chains reported below all come from one sample, sequenced in a study of blood T cells in healthy people across ages. Primed by a sample-barcoded 5' primer and a J-beta primer mix, a second PCR proceeded for roughly 6 to 12 cycles. One entry per CDR3 protein results from TCRdb running MiXCR on the 5' RACE reads. The repertoire has some 850,000 distinct CDR3 sequences, about a quarter of them found once; the top ten carry approximately 2.9%. These data also featured in a second study, about T cells of mothers and their children.

The sequencing sample was made of blood. The source is a boy between 10 and 17 years old in good health.

This chain joins TRBV5-1 and TRBJ2-5; D may be TRBD1 or TRBD2 (6 bases each). V dropped 1 base and J dropped 0 bases, with 16 bases sitting between them. This CDR3 is built from 17 residues. Germline-derived CDR1 and CDR2 are SGHRS and YFSETQ. DNA for the CDR3: TGCGCCAGCAGCTTGCCCCCGGGGGCAGTTTACCAAGAGACCCAGTACTTC. Translation: CASSLPPGAVYQETQYF.

This clonotype has only a few counts. The chain is built from TRBV5-1 and TRBJ2-3, with D hard to call. Between the trimmed V and J ends, which lost 0 bases and 2 bases, there was a span of 10 bases. CDR1 and CDR2 (germline): SGHRS, YFSETQ. This CDR3 is built from 15 residues. DNA for the CDR3: TGCGCCAGCAGCTTGGTACACCAGCTCACAGATACGCAGTATTTT. Translation: CASSLVHQLTDTQYF.

The chain recombines TRBV5-1 with TRBJ2-3, with 7 bases that match TRBD1. The CDR3 is 16 amino acids. From germline, CDR1 is SGHRS and CDR2 YFSETQ. V was pared by 3 bases and J by 2 bases, with 9 bases of the junction left unmatched. The CDR3 loop reads CASSSNPRGLTDTQYF. The CDR3 region has the DNA TGCGCCAGCAGCTCCAACCCTAGGGGGCTCACAGATACGCAGTATTTT.

This clonotype was counted a few times. V is TRBV9 and J is TRBJ1-5, with a possible D match to TRBD1 (5 bases). V shed 0 bases and J shed 5 bases, with 9 bases lying between them. Germline CDR1 and CDR2: SGDLS and YYNGEE. This CDR3 has 14 amino acids. CDR3 bases: TGTGCCAGCAGCGTAGGGGGGGGGGATCAGCCCCAGCATTTT. It is translated as CASSVGGGDQPQHF.

This clonotype came up a few times. This rearrangement joins TRBV30 to TRBJ2-5; possibly TRBD1 or TRBD2 for D (5 bases each). Germline lookup yields CDR1 GTSNPN and CDR2 SVGIG (reference sequence). Between the trimmed V and J ends, which lost 3 bases and 9 bases, there was a span of 20 bases. This CDR3 region has 14 residues. CDR3 nucleotides: TGTGCCTGGAGCGAACTAGGACTCCTACAGGCCCAGTACTTC. Translation: CAWSELGLLQAQYF. The entire variable domain, with the rest obtained from reference TRBV30 and TRBJ2-5, is as follows: SQTIHQWPATLVQPVGSPLSLECTVEGTSNPNLYWYRQAAGRGLQLLFYSVGIGQISSEVPQNLSASRPQDRQFILSSKKLLLSDSGFYLCAWSELGLLQAQYFGPGTRLLVL.

This clonotype was seen only a few times. The chain joins TRBV12-3 or TRBV12-4 to TRBJ1-2; TRBD1 is a possible D gene (6 bases). There are 15 residues in the CDR3. Trimming stripped 4 bases from V and 2 bases from J, with 14 bases between. The CDR3 bases are TGTGCCAGCAGTTACTCCGGGACACCCAACTATGGCTACACCTTC. Translation: CASSYSGTPNYGYTF.

This clonotype was observed a few times. The gene calls are TRBV28 and TRBJ1-4; 9 positions match TRBD1. CDR3 length: 16 residues. V lost 6 bases to trimming and J lost 1 base; unmatched junction nucleotides: 6. CDR1 is MDHEN and CDR2 is SYDVKM in the germline V gene. The CDR3: CASRPTGGVTNEKLFF. The CDR3 DNA reads TGTGCCAGCAGGCCGACAGGGGGTGTAACTAATGAAAAACTGTTTTTT.

The chain uses TRBV7-6 and TRBJ2-2, with TRBD1 matching 9 bases. This CDR3 comprises 16 residues. CDR1 is SGHVS, CDR2 FNYEAQ, per germline. V lost 5 bases, J lost 4 bases, and 8 bases stayed unmatched. In DNA form, the CDR3 reads TGTGCCAGCAGCAATCCCGGACAGGGGATCACCGGGGAGCTGTTTTTT. This codes for CASSNPGQGITGELFF.

V usage is TRBV5-1 and J usage is TRBJ2-1; TRBD1 matches at 10 bases. CDR3 length: 14 residues. Germline-derived CDR1 and CDR2 are SGHRS and YFSETQ. Unmatched junction bases numbered 10, after V lost 4 bases and J lost 12 bases. In DNA form, the CDR3 reads TGCGCCAGCAGCCAAATGGGACAGGGGCTTGGGCAGTTCTTC. Translated, it gives CASSQMGQGLGQFF.

As for this clonotype: Mismatch with germline at one junction end may stem from a read error. The chain carries TRBV5-1 and TRBJ1-2; a weak D match, TRBD1 (5 bases). There are 16 residues in the CDR3. In germline, CDR1 is SGHRS, CDR2 YFSETQ. CDR3 bases: TGCGCCAGCAGCACCCCCACGGGGACCGGGAAACATGGCTGCACCTTC. This gives the protein CASSTPTGTGKHGCTF.

The chain is built from TRBV7-3 and TRBJ2-1, with TRBD2 matching over 10 bases. Per germline, CDR1 SGHTA and CDR2 FQGTGA. CDR3 length equals 15 residues. Trimming cost V 2 bases and J 6 bases; bases outside gene matches: 4. The CDR3 protein is CASSLEAGGLNEQFF. The CDR3 region has the DNA TGTGCCAGCAGCTTAGAAGCGGGGGGGCTCAATGAGCAGTTCTTC.

The chain recombines TRBV3-1 with TRBJ2-4, with D possibly matching TRBD2 (5 bases). The CDR3 spans 17 residues. V dropped 4 bases and J dropped 7 bases, with 23 bases sitting between them. Germline V gene lookup returns CDR1 LGHDT and CDR2 YNNKEL (reference sequence). This CDR3 is CASSPLASSAGGNIQYF. In DNA, the CDR3 is TGTGCCAGCAGCCCCCTCGCATCTTCGGCGGGTGGGAACATTCAGTACTTC.

The sample holds a few counts of this clonotype. The chain couples TRBV13 to TRBJ2-5; unclear D gene. CDR1 PRHDT and CDR2 FYEKMQ come from the germline V gene (reference sequence). V was cut by 5 bases and J by 4 bases, with 14 bases left in between. CDR3 length equals 14 residues. In DNA, the CDR3 is TGTGCCAGCAGCCTCGGTGGGGTCCGAGAGACCCAGTACTTC. It specifies CASSLGGVRETQYF.

This rearrangement joins TRBV12-3 or TRBV12-4 to TRBJ2-1; 11 nucleotides align to TRBD2. The junction had 8 bases not matched to a gene; V was cut back by 7 bases and J by 6 bases. The CDR3 totals 15 residues. The CDR3 protein is CASTATSGGLNEQFF. The CDR3 DNA reads as TGTGCCAGCACCGCAACTAGCGGGGGCCTCAATGAGCAGTTCTTC.

This clonotype was counted between two and nine times. This chain joins TRBV5-1 and TRBJ2-4; D possibly uses TRBD1 or TRBD2 (6 bases each). The CDR3 contains 15 residues. In germline, CDR1 is SGHRS, CDR2 YFSETQ. Trimming shortened V by 4 bases and J by 3 bases, and 14 bases separated the two germline ends. Here the CDR3 DNA reads TGCGCCAGCAGCCCGAGGGGGGTGGACAAAAACATTCAGTACTTC. Amino acids: CASSPRGVDKNIQYF. Drawing the rest from reference TRBV5-1 and TRBJ2-4, the complete variable domain is KAGVTQTPRYLIKTRGQQVTLSCSPISGHRSVSWYQQTPGQGLQFLFEYFSETQRNKGNFPGRFSGRQFSNSRSEMNVSTLELGDSALYLCASSPRGVDKNIQYFGAGTRLSVL.

This clonotype was counted only a few times. CDR3 nucleotides: TGTGCCAGCAGTTCACAAGACAGGGGATACGAGCAGTACTTC. This translates into CASSSQDRGYEQYF. The chain links TRBV12-3 or TRBV12-4 to TRBJ2-7; 8 nucleotides agree with TRBD1. Trimming cost V 4 bases and J 4 bases; bases outside gene matches: 6. The CDR3 has 14 residues.

The V and J genes are TRBV28 and TRBJ2-6; 7 positions match TRBD2. Unmatched junction bases numbered 11, after V lost 4 bases and J lost 8 bases. The CDR3 is made up of 16 amino acids. The germline V gene has CDR1 MDHEN and CDR2 SYDVKM. The CDR3 protein is CASSWEGTLGTNVLTF. CDR3 nucleotide sequence: TGTGCCAGCAGTTGGGAGGGGACGCTGGGGACCAACGTCCTGACTTTC.

The gene calls are TRBV3-1 and TRBJ2-5; 8 bases are shared with TRBD2. The V gene end was trimmed by 7 bases and the J gene end by 1 base; junction bases not matched to a gene: 5. Per germline, CDR1 LGHDT and CDR2 YNNKEL (reference sequence). This CDR3 is 14 amino acids long. The CDR3 region is CASNSRGVQETQYF. In nucleotides, the CDR3 is TGTGCCAGCAACTCGCGGGGGGTCCAAGAGACCCAGTACTTC.

This clonotype was observed a few times. J is TRBJ2-5 and V is TRBV3-1, with D possibly matching TRBD1 (6 bases). The DNA end is more similar to TRBJ2-7, so the J call may be wrong. CDR3 size: 13 residues. From germline, CDR1 is LGHDT and CDR2 YNNKEL (reference sequence). The CDR3 nucleotides are TGTGCCAGCAGCCCCTTACAGGGTCACGAGCAGTACTTC. Translation gives CASSPLQGHEQYF.

For this clonotype: The junction departs from the called germline gene at one end, perhaps through a read error. The V gene is TRBV20-1, the J gene TRBJ2-5, with TRBD1 identical over 7 bases. The germline V gene encodes CDR1 DFQATT and CDR2 SNEGSKA (reference sequence). The length of the CDR3 is 14 residues. CDR3 loop: CSAQKDRTQETQYF. DNA for the CDR3: TGTAGTGCGCAAAAGGACAGGACACAAGAGACCCAGTACTTC.

V gene TRBV5-1 combines with J gene TRBJ1-1; 8 bases fit TRBD1. This CDR3 comprises 14 residues. Germline lookup yields CDR1 SGHRS and CDR2 YFSETQ. Trimming removed 7 bases from V and 0 bases from J; junction bases left unmatched: 5. CDR3 in amino acids: CASHRGDLNTEAFF. DNA for the CDR3: TGCGCCAGCCACAGGGGGGACTTGAACACTGAAGCTTTCTTT.

There are a few counts of this clonotype. The rearrangement uses TRBV20-1 and TRBJ2-7; 9 positions match TRBD2. The CDR3 totals 16 residues. V dropped 0 bases and J dropped 0; count of bases not matched to a gene: 6. Germline V lookup: CDR1 DFQATT, CDR2 SNEGSKA (reference sequence). CDR3 sequence reads: CSARDLAGKSSYEQYF. The DNA of the CDR3 is TGCAGTGCTAGAGACCTAGCGGGGAAAAGCTCCTACGAGCAGTACTTC.

The chain recombines TRBV5-1 with TRBJ2-5; 9 bases are a match to TRBD1. The CDR3 is made up of 15 amino acids. CDR1 and CDR2 from the germline V gene are SGHRS and YFSETQ. V dropped 1 base and J dropped 11; count of bases not matched to a gene: 12. CDR3 in amino acids: CASSLSGQGRSRQYF. CDR3 DNA: TGCGCCAGCAGCTTGAGCGGACAGGGGCGTTCGAGGCAGTACTTC.

V and J are TRBV7-6 and TRBJ2-7, with D unclear. Germline CDR1 and CDR2: SGHVS and FNYEAQ. The V gene lost 1 base and the J gene lost 2 bases, with 12 bases spanning the gap. The CDR3 length is 15 residues. CDR3 DNA: TGTGCCAGCAGCTTAGAAGGAGCCCCAACCTACGAGCAGTACTTC. Its translation: CASSLEGAPTYEQYF. Full variable domain (outside the CDR3, taken from reference TRBV7-6 and TRBJ2-7): GAGVSQSPRYKVTKRGQDVALRCDPISGHVSLYWYRQALGQGPEFLTYFNYEAQQDKSGLPNDRFSAERPEGSISTLTIQRTEQRDSAMYRCASSLEGAPTYEQYFGPGTRLTVT.

This clonotype was seen repeatedly, ten times or more. This chain uses TRBV10-3 with TRBJ1-1, with 10 bases aligning to TRBD1. The CDR3 covers 16 residues. The V and J ends lost 6 bases and 4 bases, in that order; junction bases with no gene match: 11. Germline CDR1 is ENHRY and CDR2 is SYGVKD. CDR3 sequence (DNA): TGTGCCATCAGCCCGACAGGGGGCCAAGGGGGCACTGAAGCTTTCTTT. Translation gives CAISPTGGQGGTEAFF.

V gene TRBV28 combines with J gene TRBJ1-4; D possibly corresponds to TRBD1 (5 bases). Trimming took off 5 bases at V and 8 bases at J, with 18 bases between the two ends. Germline V CDR1 and CDR2: MDHEN, SYDVKM. The CDR3 has 15 residues. The CDR3 DNA reads TGTGCCAGCAGTCTAGAGGCTTCTCGACAGGAAAAACTGTTTTTT. Encoded protein: CASSLEASRQEKLFF.

This clonotype appeared a few times. This sequence joins TRBV7-6 and TRBJ2-7, with 10 bases fitting TRBD1. The CDR3 spans 16 residues. The ends lost 6 bases at V and 5 bases at J; junction bases unmatched: 13. Germline V CDR1 and CDR2: SGHVS, FNYEAQ. For the CDR3, the DNA is TGTGCCAGCAGATACCCCGGGACAGGGGAATCACACGAGCAGTACTTC. It specifies CASRYPGTGESHEQYF.

A remark on this clonotype: The junction differs from germline at one of its ends, possibly a read error. The J gene is TRBJ2-1, the V gene TRBV25-1; 8 bases line up with TRBD1. The germline gives CDR1 MGHDK, CDR2 SYGVNS. The CDR3 is made up of 16 amino acids. The CDR3 region is CASSAKDREIYNEQFF. The CDR3 DNA reads TGCGCCAGCAGCGCCAAGGACAGGGAAATCTACAATGAGCAGTTCTTC.